This entry concerns a single T cell receptor (beta chain). Its antigen is not known. Germline values: CDR1 ENHRY, CDR2 SYGVKD. The CDR3 covers 14 residues. V shed 9 bases, J shed 2 bases, and the junction held 4 bases outside the gene matches. This specimen comes from a study of cytomegalovirus exposure and HLA in healthy donors. Regarding the study as a whole: TRBV6-2, TRBV6-3 and some other V segments were excluded as indistinguishable. When the data were analyzed later, several of the most significant clusters appeared to be linked to common viral pathogens. A list of about 180 TCR beta chains associated with cytomegalovirus was given.

Both 60 Vbeta primers and 13 Jbeta primers went into the PCR. Clones were read by immunoSEQ multiplex PCR, and TCRdb kept only the in-frame ones, dropping some. The profile covers 130,000 or so clones, with roughly four fifths appearing a single time and around 3.2% taken by the ten largest. The sequence derives from a young man in good health and CMV-seronegative. The chain has TRBV10-3 and TRBJ2-2; 9 nucleotides match TRBD1. Sequencing was performed on PBMCs. In DNA, the CDR3 is TGTGCCATGGGGGACAGGGAAAACACCGGGGAGCTGTTTTTT. This gives the protein CAMGDRENTGELFF.